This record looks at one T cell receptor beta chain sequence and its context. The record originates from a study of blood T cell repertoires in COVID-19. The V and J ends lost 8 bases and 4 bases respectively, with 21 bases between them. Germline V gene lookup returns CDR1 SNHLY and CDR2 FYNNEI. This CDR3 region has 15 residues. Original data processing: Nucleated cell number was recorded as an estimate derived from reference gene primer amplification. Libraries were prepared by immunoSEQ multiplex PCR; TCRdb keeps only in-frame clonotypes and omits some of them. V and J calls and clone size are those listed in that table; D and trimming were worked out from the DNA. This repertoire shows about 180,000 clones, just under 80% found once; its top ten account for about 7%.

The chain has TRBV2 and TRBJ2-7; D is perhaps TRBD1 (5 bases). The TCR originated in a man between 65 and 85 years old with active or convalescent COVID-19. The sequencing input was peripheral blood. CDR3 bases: TGTGCCAGCGGAATAAGCCCGGGCGACAGTTACGAGCAGTACTTC. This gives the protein CASGISPGDSYEQYF.